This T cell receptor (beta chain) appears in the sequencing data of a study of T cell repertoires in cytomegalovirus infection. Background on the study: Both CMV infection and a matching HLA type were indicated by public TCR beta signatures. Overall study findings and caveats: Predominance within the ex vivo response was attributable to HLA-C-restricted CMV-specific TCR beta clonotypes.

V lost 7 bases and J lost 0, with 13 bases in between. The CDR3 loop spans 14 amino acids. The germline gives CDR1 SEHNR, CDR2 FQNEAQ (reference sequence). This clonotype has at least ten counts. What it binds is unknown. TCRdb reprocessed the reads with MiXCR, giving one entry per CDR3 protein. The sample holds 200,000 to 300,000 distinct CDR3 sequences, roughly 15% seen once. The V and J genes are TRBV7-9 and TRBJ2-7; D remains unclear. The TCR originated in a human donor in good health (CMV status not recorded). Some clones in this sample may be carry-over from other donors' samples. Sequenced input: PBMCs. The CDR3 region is CASTKTVSSYEQYF. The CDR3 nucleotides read TGTGCCAGCACCAAGACCGTTAGCTCCTACGAGCAGTACTTC.